This passage covers 20 T cell receptor beta chains from one sample sequenced in a study of T-cell memory formation after mild COVID-19 (dated by TCRdb to the early 2020s). The library was generated by 5' RACE. TCRdb lists the instrument as Illumina NovaSeq 6000. The public reads were run again by TCRdb, first through fastp at Q25 and then through MiXCR, and only productive beta chains were kept. All rows with the same CDR3 protein become a single entry with the most common DNA and genes. Counted in this sample were about 90,000 distinct CDR3 sequences; about 16% of them appeared once. About 43% of the sample is taken by the ten largest. Sequencing was carried out using PBMCs or a T cell subset sorted from them (not recorded which). The receptors come from a man between 18 and 29 years old who had mild COVID-19 (a few samples of this study predate the infection). The sample titles of this study are shuffled in the database, so cell type and time point are left out; the donor was told from shared clones.

This clonotype was seen ten or more times. V gene TRBV7-9 combines with J gene TRBJ2-7; D gene unclear. The CDR3 totals 13 residues. The germline V and J ends were trimmed by 5 bases and 4 bases, with 12 bases remaining between them. CDR1 is SEHNR and CDR2 is FQNEAQ in the germline V gene (reference sequence). The CDR3 DNA reads TGTGCCAGCAGCCCTATCGGGCTATACGAGCAGTACGTC. Amino acid sequence: CASSPIGLYEQYV.

This clonotype was seen more than once but under ten times. J is TRBJ1-1 and V is TRBV29-1, with D maybe TRBD1 (5 bases). Between the trimmed V and J ends, which lost 3 bases and 2 bases, there was a span of 7 bases. This CDR3 comprises 12 residues. Germline values: CDR1 SQVTM, CDR2 ANQGSEA. As DNA, the CDR3 is TGCAGCGTTGACAGGGCCAACACTGAAGCTTTCTTT. Encoded protein: CSVDRANTEAFF.

The chain uses TRBV5-1 and TRBJ2-6, with D possibly being TRBD1 (5 bases). The ends were cut back, 0 bases at V and 2 bases at J, with 9 bases in the middle. The CDR3 has 16 amino acids. In germline, CDR1 is SGHRS, CDR2 YFSETQ. CDR3 region: CASSLGGVPGANVLTF. The CDR3 DNA sequence: TGCGCCAGCAGCTTGGGGGGCGTCCCTGGGGCCAACGTCCTGACTTTC.

This rearrangement joins TRBV3-1 to TRBJ2-1, with TRBD2 identical over 8 bases. Trimming cost V 1 base and J 2 bases; bases outside gene matches: 4. Germline values: CDR1 LGHDT, CDR2 YNNKEL (reference sequence). CDR3 length equals 16 residues. DNA of the CDR3: TGTGCCAGCAGCCAAGCGGCGGGGGGCCCCTACAATGAGCAGTTCTTC. Protein sequence: CASSQAAGGPYNEQFF.

The chain is built from TRBV7-2 and TRBJ1-5; D perhaps matches TRBD1 (6 bases). With 6 bases removed from V and 2 bases from J, the gap between germline ends came to 14 bases. This CDR3 has 15 residues. Per germline, CDR1 SGHTA and CDR2 FQGNSA. This CDR3 is CASRPGAAGNQPQHF. DNA of the CDR3: TGTGCCAGCAGACCGGGGGCGGCGGGCAATCAGCCCCAGCATTTT.

The V gene is TRBV6-2 or TRBV6-3, the J gene TRBJ2-7, with no clear D. Looked up from germline, CDR1 is MNHEY and CDR2 is SVGEGT. The CDR3 runs 11 residues. Trimming left V 8 bases short and J 6 bases short, with 11 bases between. CDR3: CASDSTGEQYF. Here the CDR3 DNA reads TGTGCCAGCGATAGTACTGGCGAGCAGTACTTC.

The chain uses TRBV11-2 and TRBJ2-2; D unclear. The germline V gene has CDR1 SGHAT and CDR2 FQNNGV. V shed 5 bases and J shed 3 bases, with 7 bases lying between them. The CDR3 runs to 13 residues. The CDR3 nucleotides are TGTGCCAGCAGCGACGACTACACCGGGGAGCTGTTTTTT. Amino acids: CASSDDYTGELFF.

This clonotype was seen a few times. The chain uses TRBV4-3 and TRBJ2-3; the D gene could be TRBD1 or TRBD2 (5 bases each). V was trimmed by 1 base and J by 6 bases, leaving 14 bases between them. The CDR3 extends over 15 amino acids. The V gene's germline CDR1 is LGHNA and CDR2 YSLEER. The CDR3 DNA follows: TGCGCCAGCAGCCAAGGAGGGGCAGAATGGGATACGCAGTATTTT. It encodes CASSQGGAEWDTQYF.

This clonotype was picked up a small number of times. The chain links TRBV10-2 to TRBJ2-7; the D is unclear. CDR1 WSHSY and CDR2 SAAADI come from the germline V gene. The CDR3 is 15 residues long. Trimming left V 3 bases short and J 0 bases short, with 12 bases between. The CDR3 reads CASSDRVKSSYEQYF. In DNA form, the CDR3 reads TGCGCCAGCAGTGACCGGGTTAAAAGCTCCTACGAGCAGTACTTC.

This clonotype was recorded at least ten times. The chain joins TRBV6-2 or TRBV6-3 to TRBJ2-7; 14 positions match TRBD2. There are 15 residues in the CDR3. In germline, CDR1 is MNHEY, CDR2 SVGEGT. V dropped 6 bases and J dropped 8; count of bases not matched to a gene: 9. CDR3 protein: CASSRGLAGGQQQYF. The CDR3 DNA reads TGTGCCAGCAGCCGCGGACTAGCGGGGGGACAACAGCAGTACTTC.

The chain has TRBV20-1 and TRBJ1-1; D gene ambiguous. CDR1 is DFQATT, CDR2 SNEGSKA, per germline (reference sequence). Trimming removed 0 bases at V and 0 bases at J, with 14 bases between. The CDR3 loop spans 16 amino acids. The CDR3 is CSARDSQAFMNTEAFF. The CDR3 DNA sequence: TGCAGTGCTAGAGATAGTCAGGCATTCATGAACACTGAAGCTTTCTTT.

The V and J genes are TRBV7-8 and TRBJ1-5; D gene unclear. Trimming took off 5 bases at V and 3 bases at J, with 11 bases between the two ends. Germline lookup yields CDR1 SGHVS and CDR2 FQNEAQ. The CDR3 contains 14 residues. The chain's CDR3 is CASSQRTSNQPQHF. For the CDR3, the DNA is TGTGCCAGCAGCCAAAGGACTTCCAATCAGCCCCAGCATTTT. Supplemented by reference TRBV7-8 and TRBJ1-5, the full variable domain reads GAGVSQSPRYKVAKRGQDVALRCDPISGHVSLFWYQQALGQGPEFLTYFQNEAQLDKSGLPSDRFFAERPEGSVSTLKIQRTQQEDSAVYLCASSQRTSNQPQHFGDGTRLSIL.

This clonotype turned up a few times. This sequence joins TRBV12-3 or TRBV12-4 and TRBJ1-2; no firm D call. V lost 6 bases and J 4 bases, leaving 6 bases between the germline ends. The CDR3 runs 11 residues. Here the CDR3 DNA reads TGTGCCAGCAGGGCCGGCTATGGCTACACCTTC. Translating gives CASRAGYGYTF.

The rearrangement joins TRBV20-1 to TRBJ2-4; D is undetermined. The CDR3 extends over 14 amino acids. Trimming removed 6 bases from V and 4 bases from J, with 16 bases in between. From germline, CDR1 is DFQATT and CDR2 SNEGSKA (reference sequence). The CDR3 DNA reads as TGCAGTGCAACCCGACCGACACTAAAAAACATTCAGTACTTC. Translated: CSATRPTLKNIQYF.

This clonotype has more than one count but fewer than ten. This chain links TRBV25-1 with TRBJ2-3, with D perhaps matching TRBD2 (5 bases). Trimming left V 5 bases short and J 4 bases short, with 7 bases between. CDR3 length: 12 residues. Germline values: CDR1 MGHDK, CDR2 SYGVNS. The CDR3 loop is CASSYGADTQYF. The CDR3, as DNA: TGTGCCAGCAGTTACGGGGCAGATACGCAGTATTTT. The variable domain in full, with the rest retrieved from reference TRBV25-1 and TRBJ2-3, is EADIYQTPRYLVIGTGKKITLECSQTMGHDKMYWYQQDPGMELHLIHYSYGVNSTEKGDLSSESTVSRIRTEHFPLTLESARPSHTSQYLCASSYGADTQYFGPGTRLTVL.

The gene calls are TRBV7-9 and TRBJ2-2; 7 bases line up with TRBD1. V dropped 5 bases and J dropped 2; count of bases not matched to a gene: 5. This CDR3 is 15 amino acids long. Germline CDR1 is SEHNR and CDR2 is FQNEAQ (reference sequence). CDR3 in amino acids: CASSLRDSNTGELFF. The CDR3 DNA follows: TGTGCCAGCAGCCTAAGGGACAGTAACACCGGGGAGCTGTTTTTT.

The sample holds a few counts of this clonotype. V is TRBV4-2 and J is TRBJ2-7, with D unclear. V was clipped by 4 bases and J by 3 bases, with 16 bases between them. Germline assignment: CDR1 LGHNA and CDR2 YNFKEQ. This CDR3 spans 15 amino acids. The CDR3 DNA sequence: TGTGCCAGCAGCCTTCGGACCGTCCCCGGCTACGAGCAGTACTTC. Translating gives CASSLRTVPGYEQYF.

The chain uses TRBV6-1 and TRBJ2-5; the match to TRBD2 covers 7 bases. Germline CDR1 MNHNS, CDR2 SASEGT. The CDR3 length is 15 residues. V lost 6 bases and J lost 0; bases outside the gene matches: 7. The CDR3 region has the DNA TGTGCCAGCAGGGGGGGGGTTAAGTACCAAGAGACCCAGTACTTC. Translating it yields CASRGGVKYQETQYF.

The V call is TRBV6-5, the J call TRBJ1-1, with TRBD1 as a possible D gene (6 bases). Germline assignment: CDR1 MNHEY and CDR2 SVGAGI. This CDR3 is built from 14 residues. Between the trimmed V and J ends, which lost 2 bases and 1 base, there was a span of 8 bases. CDR3 loop: CASSYGRGNTEAFF. Written as DNA, the CDR3 is TGTGCCAGCAGTTACGGCAGGGGGAACACTGAAGCTTTCTTT.

This clonotype was seen more than once but under ten times. The V and J genes are TRBV4-3 and TRBJ2-1; 8 nucleotides align to TRBD1. Germline V gene lookup returns CDR1 LGHNA and CDR2 YSLEER. This CDR3 is built from 17 residues. J lost 0 bases, V lost 0 bases, and 4 bases had no gene match. CDR3 DNA: TGCGCCAGCAGCCAAGAGGGAACAGGGGGCTCCTACAATGAGCAGTTCTTC. This codes for CASSQEGTGGSYNEQFF.